This T cell receptor (beta chain) appears in the sequencing data of a study of shared clonotypes between healthy human individuals. Notes on the study in general: Non-shared clonotypes had lower generation probabilities than clonotypes shared by all four sorted-subset donors. Tissues were not sampled, only blood, and their repertoires likely differ.

Germline lookup yields CDR1 SEHNR and CDR2 FQNEAQ (reference sequence). V lost 5 bases to trimming and J lost 2 bases; unmatched junction nucleotides: 9. The CDR3 covers 17 residues. The naive CD8 population came from CD45RO-negative cells selected for CCR7, without terminally differentiated effector memory CD45RA+ cells. Concerning this clone itself: Its antigen is as yet unknown.

Clones were read by immunoSEQ multiplex PCR, and TCRdb kept only the in-frame ones, dropping some. This sample carries fewer than 850,000 clones, approximately 97% of them seen once, and the ten largest clones take about 0.22%. Sequenced material: naive CD8+ T cells sorted from blood. J is TRBJ2-5 and V is TRBV7-9, with TRBD2 matching over 12 bases. The sequence was collected from a man aged 25 to 40 in good health. CDR3 loop: CASSPEPGLAGQETQYF. The CDR3 coding sequence is TGTGCCAGCAGCCCCGAACCCGGACTAGCGGGACAAGAGACCCAGTACTTC.